Sequencing of this TCR beta chain was carried out in a study of a mutant IDH1 vaccine in newly diagnosed glioma (dated by TCRdb to the early 2020s). A note on the overall study: Vaccination started 4-6 weeks after radiotherapy alone, or was given together with temozolomide cycles in the groups whose treatment included chemotherapy. Of the 32 treated patients, roughly 62% were male and about 40% were female, and the mean age was around 40 years. Visit V12 was the week-35 safety follow-up and visit V13 was the week-47 end of study. Prior to enrollment, standard therapy consisting of radiotherapy alone, temozolomide alone, or radiochemotherapy with temozolomide had been administered to patients, with the combination being received by most patients. Peripheral blood was collected at six visits: V03 (baseline), V05, V07, V10, V12 and V13. For exploratory analyses, about 25 treated patients had longitudinal TCRB deep sequencing done wherever samples were available.

Per the publication, the time point label means: week 47, end of study. Every vaccine dose consisted of 300 ug of a 20-mer mutant IDH1 peptide in Montanide, administered subcutaneously together with topical imiquimod. Patients received eight vaccinations in weeks 1, 3, 5, 7, 11, 15, 19 and 23, corresponding to visits V03 through V10. All donors had newly diagnosed IDH1-mutant astrocytomas of WHO grade 3 or 4 that showed loss of nuclear ATRX. The samples were drawn from NOA16, a multicentre, single-arm, open-label phase I trial in Germany that tested a mutant IDH1 peptide vaccine in humans for the first time. Genomic DNA for TCRB sequencing was extracted from EDTA blood using the DNeasy Blood and Tissue Kit. V is shortened by 0 bases, J by 4 bases, and the region joining them spans 7 bases. CDR1 SGHNT and CDR2 YYREEE are derived from the germline V gene (reference sequence). The CDR3 holds 13 amino acids from the cysteine to the phenylalanine. Only the CDR3 part of the read is kept: 39 bases, read in frame from the first base.

Study-wide conclusions, independent of this receptor: The authors noted that analyses of patient blood samples could not be reproduced because of sample limitations. Selection of PBMC samples for TCRB deep sequencing was based on availability. Pseudoprogression appeared unrelated to alterations in the top peripheral T cell clonotypes detected by TCRB sequencing. Vaccine-induced immune responses across multiple MHC alleles were detected in approximately 94% of patients.

Libraries were made using the immunoSEQ multiplex PCR assay. Rearranged TCR beta chain sequences were amplified using the hsTCRB Kit according to the manufacturer's protocol. Sequencing of TCRB libraries was carried out on an Illumina MiSeq. The paper's processing steps were these. The proprietary platform of the kit vendor was used for demultiplexing, trimming and gene mapping. The clones in this table, taken by TCRdb from immuneACCESS, are in-frame only. Not every clone is retained; where verified, under half of the shortfall comes from an unresolved V gene, and the cause of the rest is unknown. The V and J calls and clone size come from that table; D and trimming were worked out from the DNA. The sample has fewer than 55,000 clones on record, about 65% of them singletons. Jointly, the top ten make up about 5% of the sample. In its sample, this clone was seen once. No antigen is known for it. One base away there is no much larger clone; base qualities are not given.

The sequence derives from a man aged 40-50 years with glioma. Some clones in this sample may be carry-over from other donors' samples. The sequenced sample was peripheral blood mononuclear cells (PBMCs), obtained from a glioma patient whose treatment included an IDH1 peptide vaccine. The chain joins TRBV5-4 to TRBJ1-2; the D gene identity is not certain. DNA sequence: TGTGCCAGCAGCTTGGACACGAGCTATGGCTACACCTTC. The resulting protein is CASSLDTSYGYTF.